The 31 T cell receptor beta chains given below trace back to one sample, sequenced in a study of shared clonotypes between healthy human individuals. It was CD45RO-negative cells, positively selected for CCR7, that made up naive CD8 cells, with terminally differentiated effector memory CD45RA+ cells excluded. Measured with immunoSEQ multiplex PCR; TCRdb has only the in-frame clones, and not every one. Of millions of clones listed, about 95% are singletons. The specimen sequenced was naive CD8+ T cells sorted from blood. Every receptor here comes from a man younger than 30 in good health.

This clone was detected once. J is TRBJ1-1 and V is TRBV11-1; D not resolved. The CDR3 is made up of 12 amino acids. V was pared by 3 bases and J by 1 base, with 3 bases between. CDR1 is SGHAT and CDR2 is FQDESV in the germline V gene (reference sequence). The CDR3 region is CASSFRNTEAFF. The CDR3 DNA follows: TGTGCCAGCAGCTTCCGGAACACTGAAGCTTTCTTT.

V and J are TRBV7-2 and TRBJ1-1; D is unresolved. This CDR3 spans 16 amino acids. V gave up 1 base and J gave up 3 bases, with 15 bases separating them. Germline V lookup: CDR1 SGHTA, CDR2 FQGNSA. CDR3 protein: CASSLGRYEGDTEAFF. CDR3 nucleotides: TGTGCCAGCAGCTTAGGCCGTTATGAGGGCGACACTGAAGCTTTCTTT.

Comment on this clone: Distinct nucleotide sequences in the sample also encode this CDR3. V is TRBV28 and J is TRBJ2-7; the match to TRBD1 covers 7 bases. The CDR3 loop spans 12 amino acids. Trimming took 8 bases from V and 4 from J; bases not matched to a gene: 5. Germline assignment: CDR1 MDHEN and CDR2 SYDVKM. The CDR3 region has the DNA TGTGCCAGCCGGGACAGTGCGTACGAGCAGTACTTC. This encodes CASRDSAYEQYF.

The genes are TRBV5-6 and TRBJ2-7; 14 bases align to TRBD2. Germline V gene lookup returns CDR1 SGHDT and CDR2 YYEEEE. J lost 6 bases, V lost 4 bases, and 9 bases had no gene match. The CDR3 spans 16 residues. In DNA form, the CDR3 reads TGTGCCAGCAGCCAAGGACTAGCGGGAGGACGAGGCGAGCAGTACTTC. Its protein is CASSQGLAGGRGEQYF.

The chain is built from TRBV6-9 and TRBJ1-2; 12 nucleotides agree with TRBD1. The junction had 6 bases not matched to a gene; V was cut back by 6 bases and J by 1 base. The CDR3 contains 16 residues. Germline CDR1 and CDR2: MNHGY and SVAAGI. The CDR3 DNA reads TGTGCCAGCAGGCCGGGACAGGGGGCTCGTAACTATGGCTACACCTTC. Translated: CASRPGQGARNYGYTF.

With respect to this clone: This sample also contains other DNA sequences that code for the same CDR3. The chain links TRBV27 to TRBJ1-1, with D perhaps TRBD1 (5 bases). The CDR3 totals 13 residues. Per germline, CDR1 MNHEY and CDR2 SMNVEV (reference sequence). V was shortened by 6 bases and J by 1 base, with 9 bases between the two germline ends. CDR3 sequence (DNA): TGTGCCAGCAGCCATGGGGGGAACACTGAAGCTTTCTTT. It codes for CASSHGGNTEAFF.

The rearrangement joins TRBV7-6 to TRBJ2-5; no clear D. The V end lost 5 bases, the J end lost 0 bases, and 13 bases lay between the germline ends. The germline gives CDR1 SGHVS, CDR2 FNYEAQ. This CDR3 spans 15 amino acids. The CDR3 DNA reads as TGTGCCAGCAGCGTGAATTGGGCACACCAAGAGACCCAGTACTTC. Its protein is CASSVNWAHQETQYF. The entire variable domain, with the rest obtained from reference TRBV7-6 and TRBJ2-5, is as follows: GAGVSQSPRYKVTKRGQDVALRCDPISGHVSLYWYRQALGQGPEFLTYFNYEAQQDKSGLPNDRFSAERPEGSISTLTIQRTEQRDSAMYRCASSVNWAHQETQYFGPGTRLLVL.

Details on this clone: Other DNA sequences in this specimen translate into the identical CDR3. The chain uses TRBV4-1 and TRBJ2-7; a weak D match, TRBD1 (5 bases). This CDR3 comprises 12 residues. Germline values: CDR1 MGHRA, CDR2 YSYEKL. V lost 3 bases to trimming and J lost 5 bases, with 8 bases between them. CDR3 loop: CASSQEGDEQYF. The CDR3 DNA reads TGCGCCAGCAGCCAGGAAGGGGACGAGCAGTACTTC.

DNA of the CDR3: TGTGCCAGCAGCGTAACAGGGTGGGGCAATGAGCAGTTCTTC. Residues: CASSVTGWGNEQFF. The rearrangement links TRBV9 to TRBJ2-1, with D perhaps matching TRBD1 (6 bases). The germline V gene encodes CDR1 SGDLS and CDR2 YYNGEE. V gave up 1 base and J gave up 6 bases, with 11 bases separating them. This CDR3 region has 14 residues. Variable domain in full (rest from reference TRBV9 and TRBJ2-1): DSGVTQTPKHLITATGQRVTLRCSPRSGDLSVYWYQQSLDQGLQFLIQYYNGEERAKGNILERFSAQQFPDLHSELNLSSLELGDSALYFCASSVTGWGNEQFFGPGTRLTVL.

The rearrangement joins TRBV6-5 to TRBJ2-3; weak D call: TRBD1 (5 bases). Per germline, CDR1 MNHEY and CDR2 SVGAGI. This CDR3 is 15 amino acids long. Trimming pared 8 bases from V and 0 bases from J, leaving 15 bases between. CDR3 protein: CASPAVGPSTDTQYF. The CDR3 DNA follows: TGTGCCAGCCCTGCTGTGGGGCCTAGCACAGATACGCAGTATTTT.

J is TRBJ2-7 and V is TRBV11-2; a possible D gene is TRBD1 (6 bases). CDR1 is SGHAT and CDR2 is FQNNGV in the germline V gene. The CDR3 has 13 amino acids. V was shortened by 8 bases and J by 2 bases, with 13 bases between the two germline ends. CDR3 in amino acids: CASGLGDTYEQYF. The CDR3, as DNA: TGTGCCAGCGGTTTGGGGGACACCTACGAGCAGTACTTC.

In DNA form, the CDR3 reads TGTGCCAGCAGTTTCTGGAAAGATACGCAGTATTTT. This gives the protein CASSFWKDTQYF. The rearrangement joins TRBV27 to TRBJ2-3, with unresolved D. Trimming cost V 3 bases and J 5 bases, with 6 bases left between them. This CDR3 contains 12 residues. From germline, CDR1 is MNHEY and CDR2 SMNVEV (reference sequence).

The CDR3 DNA sequence: TGCGCCAGCAGCCTTAAAGACAGGGACAATTCACCCCTCCACTTT. Protein: CASSLKDRDNSPLHF. The V gene is TRBV4-3, the J gene TRBJ1-6; 7 bases are a match to TRBD1. In germline, CDR1 is LGHNA, CDR2 YSLEER. This CDR3 spans 15 amino acids. V was clipped by 4 bases and J by 7 bases; unmatched bases: 7.

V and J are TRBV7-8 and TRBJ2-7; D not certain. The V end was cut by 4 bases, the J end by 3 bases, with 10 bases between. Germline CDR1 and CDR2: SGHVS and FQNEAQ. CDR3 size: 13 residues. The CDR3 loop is CASSYPPGYEQYF. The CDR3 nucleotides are TGTGCCAGCAGCTATCCCCCTGGCTACGAGCAGTACTTC.

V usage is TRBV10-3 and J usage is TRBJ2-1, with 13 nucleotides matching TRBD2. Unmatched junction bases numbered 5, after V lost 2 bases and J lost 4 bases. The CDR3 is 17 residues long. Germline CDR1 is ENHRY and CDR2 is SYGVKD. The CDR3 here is CAISEAGLAGDYNEQFF. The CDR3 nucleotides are TGTGCCATCAGTGAGGCAGGACTAGCGGGGGATTACAATGAGCAGTTCTTC.

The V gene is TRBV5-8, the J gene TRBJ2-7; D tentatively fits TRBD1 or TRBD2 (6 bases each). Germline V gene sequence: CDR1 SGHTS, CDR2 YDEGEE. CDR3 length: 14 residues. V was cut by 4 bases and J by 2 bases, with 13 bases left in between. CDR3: CASSRGRLAYEQYF. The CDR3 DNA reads TGTGCCAGCAGCCGGGGGCGGCTCGCCTACGAGCAGTACTTC.

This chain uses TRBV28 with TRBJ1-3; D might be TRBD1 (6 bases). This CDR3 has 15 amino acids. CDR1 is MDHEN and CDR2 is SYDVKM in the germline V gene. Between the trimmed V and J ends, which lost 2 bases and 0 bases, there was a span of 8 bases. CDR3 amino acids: CASSLRGGSGNTIYF. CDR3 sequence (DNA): TGTGCCAGCAGTTTAAGGGGGGGCTCTGGAAACACCATATATTTT.

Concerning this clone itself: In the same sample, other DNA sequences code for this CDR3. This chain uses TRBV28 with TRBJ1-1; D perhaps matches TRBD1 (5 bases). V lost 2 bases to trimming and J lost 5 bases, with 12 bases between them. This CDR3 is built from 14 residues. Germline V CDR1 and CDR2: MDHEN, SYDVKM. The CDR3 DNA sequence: TGTGCCAGCAGTTTAGGCCAGGGAGGAACTGAAGCTTTCTTT. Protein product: CASSLGQGGTEAFF.

CDR3 loop: CASSDLARGGSYEQYF. DNA for the CDR3: TGCGCCAGCAGTGACCTAGCGAGAGGGGGTTCCTACGAGCAGTACTTC. This rearrangement joins TRBV10-2 to TRBJ2-7; D may be TRBD1 or TRBD2 (6 bases each). Trimming left V 3 bases short and J 1 base short, with 16 bases between. In germline, CDR1 is WSHSY, CDR2 SAAADI. The CDR3 totals 16 residues.

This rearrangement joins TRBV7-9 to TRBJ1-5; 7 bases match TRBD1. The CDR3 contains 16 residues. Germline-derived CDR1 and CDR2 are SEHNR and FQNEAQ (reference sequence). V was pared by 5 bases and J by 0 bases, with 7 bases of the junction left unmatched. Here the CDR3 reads CASSDTGAYSNQPQHF. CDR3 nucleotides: TGTGCCAGCAGCGATACAGGGGCCTATAGCAATCAGCCCCAGCATTTT.

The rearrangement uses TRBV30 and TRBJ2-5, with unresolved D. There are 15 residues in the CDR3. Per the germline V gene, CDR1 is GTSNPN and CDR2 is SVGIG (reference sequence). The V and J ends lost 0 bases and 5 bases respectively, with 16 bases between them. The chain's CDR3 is CAWSVSWQERETQYF. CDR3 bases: TGTGCCTGGAGTGTCAGTTGGCAGGAGAGGGAGACCCAGTACTTC.

CDR3 amino acids: CASSQVDGVGEKLFF. DNA of the CDR3: TGCGCCAGCAGCCAAGTAGACGGGGTAGGCGAAAAACTGTTTTTT. This sequence joins TRBV4-1 and TRBJ1-4; D call uncertain. The CDR3 loop spans 15 amino acids. Germline CDR1 reads MGHRA; CDR2 reads YSYEKL. V gave up 1 base and J gave up 8 bases, with 14 bases separating them.

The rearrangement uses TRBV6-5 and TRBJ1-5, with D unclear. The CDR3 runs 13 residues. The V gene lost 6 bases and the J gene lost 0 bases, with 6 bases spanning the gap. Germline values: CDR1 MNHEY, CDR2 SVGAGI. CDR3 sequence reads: CASRQFSNQPQHF. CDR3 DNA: TGTGCCAGCAGACAGTTTAGCAATCAGCCCCAGCATTTT.

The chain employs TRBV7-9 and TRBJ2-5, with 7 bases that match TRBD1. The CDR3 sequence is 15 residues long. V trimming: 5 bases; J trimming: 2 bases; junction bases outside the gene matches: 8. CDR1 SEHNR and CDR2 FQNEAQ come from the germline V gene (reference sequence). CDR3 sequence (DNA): TGTGCCAGCAGCCCGACAGGGTTGGGACAAGAGACCCAGTACTTC. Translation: CASSPTGLGQETQYF.

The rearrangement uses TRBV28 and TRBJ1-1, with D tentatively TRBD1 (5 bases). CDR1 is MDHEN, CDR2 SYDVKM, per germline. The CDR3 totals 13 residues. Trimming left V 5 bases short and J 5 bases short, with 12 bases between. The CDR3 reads CASSTLWGTEAFF. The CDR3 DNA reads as TGTGCCAGCAGTACCCTTTGGGGGACTGAAGCTTTCTTT.

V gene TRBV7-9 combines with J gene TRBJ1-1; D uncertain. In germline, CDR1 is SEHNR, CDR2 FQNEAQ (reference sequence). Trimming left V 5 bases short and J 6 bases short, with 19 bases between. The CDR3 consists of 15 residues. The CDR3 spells CASSRGGSLSPEAFF. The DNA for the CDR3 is TGTGCCAGCAGCCGAGGCGGGTCCCTGAGCCCTGAAGCTTTCTTT.

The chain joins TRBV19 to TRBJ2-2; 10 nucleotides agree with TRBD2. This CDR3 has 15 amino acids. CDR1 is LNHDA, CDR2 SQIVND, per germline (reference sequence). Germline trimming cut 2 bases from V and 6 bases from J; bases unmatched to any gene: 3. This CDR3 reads CASSILAGVAGELFF. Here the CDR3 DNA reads TGTGCCAGTAGTATACTAGCGGGAGTAGCCGGGGAGCTGTTTTTT.

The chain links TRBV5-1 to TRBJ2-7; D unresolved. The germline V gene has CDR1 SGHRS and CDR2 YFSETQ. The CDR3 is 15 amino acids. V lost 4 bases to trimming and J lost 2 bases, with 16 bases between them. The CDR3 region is CASSPDTSRTYEQYF. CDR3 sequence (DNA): TGCGCCAGCAGCCCCGACACTTCCCGAACCTACGAGCAGTACTTC.

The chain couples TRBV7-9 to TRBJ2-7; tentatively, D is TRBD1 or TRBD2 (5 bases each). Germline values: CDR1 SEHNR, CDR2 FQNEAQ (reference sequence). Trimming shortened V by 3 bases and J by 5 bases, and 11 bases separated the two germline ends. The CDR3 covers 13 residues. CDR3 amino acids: CASSFYVGDEQYF. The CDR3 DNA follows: TGTGCCAGCAGCTTCTACGTGGGGGACGAGCAGTACTTC.

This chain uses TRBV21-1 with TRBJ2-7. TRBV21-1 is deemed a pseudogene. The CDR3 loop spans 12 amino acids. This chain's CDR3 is CASSKATIEQYF. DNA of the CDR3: TGTGCCAGCAGCAAAGCAACGATCGAGCAGTACTTC.

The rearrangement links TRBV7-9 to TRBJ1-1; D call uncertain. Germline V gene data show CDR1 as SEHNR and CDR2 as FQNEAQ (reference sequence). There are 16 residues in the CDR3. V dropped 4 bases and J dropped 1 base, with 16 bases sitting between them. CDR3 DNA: TGTGCCAGCAGCTCCAGCGGGCTGAGGGAGAACACTGAAGCTTTCTTT. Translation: CASSSSGLRENTEAFF.